This paragraph covers one T cell receptor (beta chain) sequence. The antigen is unknown. V lost 5 bases, J lost 2 bases, and 5 bases stayed unmatched. The CDR3 has 15 amino acids. Each donor's blood draw was around 10 milliliters of peripheral blood. RNA extraction gave at least 5.5 micrograms of total RNA per sample. This sample is part of a study of blood T cells in healthy people across ages. The study, taken as a whole, reports: Conclusively comparing naive with antigen-experienced cells was impossible with unsorted PBMCs.

Combining a sample-barcoded 5' primer with a J-beta primer mix, a second PCR ran for roughly 6 to 11 cycles. A template-switch adaptor with 12 random nucleotides tagged each cDNA molecule. TCRdb processed the 5' RACE reads anew with MiXCR; each CDR3 protein has one entry. This table holds 1.5 million to 1.8 million distinct CDR3 sequences, 40% to 45% found once. J is TRBJ2-3 and V is TRBV12-3 or TRBV12-4; 9 bases align to TRBD2. The specimen sequenced was blood. The origin of this receptor is a woman younger than 30 in good health. The CDR3 region has the DNA TGTGCCAGCAGTCAAACTAGCGGGTACACAGATACGCAGTATTTT. This sequence encodes CASSQTSGYTDTQYF.